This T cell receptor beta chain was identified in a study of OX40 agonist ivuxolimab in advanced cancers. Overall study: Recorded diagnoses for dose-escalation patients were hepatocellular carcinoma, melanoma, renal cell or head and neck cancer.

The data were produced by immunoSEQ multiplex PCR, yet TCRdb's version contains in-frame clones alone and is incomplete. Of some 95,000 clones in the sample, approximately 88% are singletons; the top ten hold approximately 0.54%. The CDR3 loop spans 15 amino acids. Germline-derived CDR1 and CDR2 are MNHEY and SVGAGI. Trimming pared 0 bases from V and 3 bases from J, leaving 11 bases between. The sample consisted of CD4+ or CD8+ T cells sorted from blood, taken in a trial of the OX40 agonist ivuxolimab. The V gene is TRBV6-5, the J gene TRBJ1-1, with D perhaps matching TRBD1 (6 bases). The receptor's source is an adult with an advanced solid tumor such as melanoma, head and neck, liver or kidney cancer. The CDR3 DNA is TGTGCCAGCAGTTACTCGCACAGGGTAGACACTGAAGCTTTCTTT. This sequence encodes CASSYSHRVDTEAFF.